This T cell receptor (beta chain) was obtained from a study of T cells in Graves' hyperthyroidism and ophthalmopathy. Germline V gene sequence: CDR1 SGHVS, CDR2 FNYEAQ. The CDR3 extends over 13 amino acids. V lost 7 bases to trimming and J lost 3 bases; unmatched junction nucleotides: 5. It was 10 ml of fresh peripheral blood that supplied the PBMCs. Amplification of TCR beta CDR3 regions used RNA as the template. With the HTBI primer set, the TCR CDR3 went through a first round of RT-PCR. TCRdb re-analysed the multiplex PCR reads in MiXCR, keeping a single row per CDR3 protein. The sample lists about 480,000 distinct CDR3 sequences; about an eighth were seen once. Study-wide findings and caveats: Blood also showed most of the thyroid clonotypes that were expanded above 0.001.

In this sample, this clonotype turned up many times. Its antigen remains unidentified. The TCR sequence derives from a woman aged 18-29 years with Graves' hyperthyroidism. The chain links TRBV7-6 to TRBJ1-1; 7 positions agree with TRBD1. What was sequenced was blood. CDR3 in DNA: TGTGCCAGCAAAATTCAGGGGGACACTGAAGCTTTCTTT. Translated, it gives CASKIQGDTEAFF.